This T cell receptor beta chain was sequenced in a study of T cell repertoires in cytomegalovirus infection. Across the study: Signatures in public TCR beta sequences pointed to both CMV infection and matching HLA type. General study points: Accumulated public TCR beta family frequency recognized individuals carrying CMV together with the relevant HLA.

With respect to this clonotype: Its antigen is unidentified. At one end, the junction sequence differs from germline, possibly due to a read error.

From the reads, TCRdb called clonotypes with MiXCR, one entry per CDR3 protein. There are more than 150,000 distinct CDR3 sequences in the sample; 23% occur only once, and approximately 9.9% lies in the top ten. The sample was PBMCs. This receptor was taken from a human donor in good health (CMV status not recorded). Some clones in this sample may be carry-over from other donors' samples.

The CDR3 region has the DNA TGTGTCAGCAGTTACGGAGTGGCAGGGCAGAATGAGCAGTTCTTC. Translating gives CVSSYGVAGQNEQFF. The chain has TRBV6-2 or TRBV6-3 and TRBJ2-1; D is perhaps TRBD1 (5 bases). The CDR3 covers 15 residues. Germline CDR1 MNHEY, CDR2 SVGEGT.